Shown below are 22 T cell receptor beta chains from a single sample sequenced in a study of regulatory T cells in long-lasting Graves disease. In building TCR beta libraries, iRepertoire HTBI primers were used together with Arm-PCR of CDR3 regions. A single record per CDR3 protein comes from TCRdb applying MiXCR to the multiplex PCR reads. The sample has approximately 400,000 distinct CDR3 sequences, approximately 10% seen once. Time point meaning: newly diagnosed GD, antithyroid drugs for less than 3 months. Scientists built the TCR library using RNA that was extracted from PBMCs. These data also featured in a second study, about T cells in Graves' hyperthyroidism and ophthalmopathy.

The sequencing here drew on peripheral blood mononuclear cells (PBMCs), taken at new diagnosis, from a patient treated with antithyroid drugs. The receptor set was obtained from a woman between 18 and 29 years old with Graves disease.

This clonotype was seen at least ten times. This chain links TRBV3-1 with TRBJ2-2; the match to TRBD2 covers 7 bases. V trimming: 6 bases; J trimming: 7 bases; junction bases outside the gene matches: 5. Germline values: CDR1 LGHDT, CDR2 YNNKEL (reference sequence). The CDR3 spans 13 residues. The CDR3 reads CASSDGLGGELFF. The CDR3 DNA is TGTGCCAGCAGTGACGGACTAGGCGGGGAGCTGTTTTTT.

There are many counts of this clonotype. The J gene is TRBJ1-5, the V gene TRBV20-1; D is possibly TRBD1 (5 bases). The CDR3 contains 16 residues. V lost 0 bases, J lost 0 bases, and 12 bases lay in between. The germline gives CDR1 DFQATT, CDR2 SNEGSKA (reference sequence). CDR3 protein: CSARDLGPYSNQPQHF. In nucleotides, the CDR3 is TGCAGTGCTAGAGATTTGGGACCTTATAGCAATCAGCCCCAGCATTTT.

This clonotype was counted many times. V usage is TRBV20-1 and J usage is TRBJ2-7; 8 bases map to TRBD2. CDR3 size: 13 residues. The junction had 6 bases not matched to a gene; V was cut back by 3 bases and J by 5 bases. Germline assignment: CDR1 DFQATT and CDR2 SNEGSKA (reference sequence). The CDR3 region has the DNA TGCAGTGCTAGGCGAGCGGGAGCCCACGAGCAGTACTTC. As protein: CSARRAGAHEQYF.

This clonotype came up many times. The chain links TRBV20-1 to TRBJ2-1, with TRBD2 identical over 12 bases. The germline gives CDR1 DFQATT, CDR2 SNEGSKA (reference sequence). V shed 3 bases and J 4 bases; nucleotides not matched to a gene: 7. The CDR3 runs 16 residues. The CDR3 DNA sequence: TGCAGTGCTAGGGGGGGGACTAGCGGGTCTTACAATGAGCAGTTCTTC. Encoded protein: CSARGGTSGSYNEQFF.

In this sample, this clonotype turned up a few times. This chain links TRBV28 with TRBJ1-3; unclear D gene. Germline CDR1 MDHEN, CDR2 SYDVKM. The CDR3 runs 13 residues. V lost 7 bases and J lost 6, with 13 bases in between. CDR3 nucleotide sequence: TGTGCCAGCAAGCCCGGGAGGGAAAACACCATATATTTT. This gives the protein CASKPGRENTIYF.

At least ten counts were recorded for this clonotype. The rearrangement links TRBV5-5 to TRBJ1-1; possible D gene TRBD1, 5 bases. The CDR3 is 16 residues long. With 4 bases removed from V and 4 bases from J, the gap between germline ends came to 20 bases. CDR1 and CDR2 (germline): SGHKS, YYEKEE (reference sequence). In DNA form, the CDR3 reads TGTGCCAGCAGCCGCCACCACCCGGGGACTAGCACTGAAGCTTTCTTT. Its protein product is CASSRHHPGTSTEAFF.

DNA for the CDR3: TGCAGTGCTAGGGGGCTGCTAGCGGGCAGGGGCGAGCAGTACTTC. Translated: CSARGLLAGRGEQYF. This chain joins TRBV20-1 and TRBJ2-7, with 8 bases that match TRBD2. The CDR3 length is 15 residues. V shed 3 bases, J shed 6 bases, and the junction held 13 bases outside the gene matches. Germline loops: CDR1 DFQATT, CDR2 SNEGSKA (reference sequence).

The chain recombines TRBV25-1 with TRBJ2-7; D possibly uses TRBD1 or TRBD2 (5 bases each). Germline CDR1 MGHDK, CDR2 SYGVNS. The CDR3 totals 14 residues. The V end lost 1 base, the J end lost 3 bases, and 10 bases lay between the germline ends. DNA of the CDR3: TGTGCCAGCAGTGAATTCGGGGACGGCTACGAGCAGTACTTC. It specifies CASSEFGDGYEQYF.

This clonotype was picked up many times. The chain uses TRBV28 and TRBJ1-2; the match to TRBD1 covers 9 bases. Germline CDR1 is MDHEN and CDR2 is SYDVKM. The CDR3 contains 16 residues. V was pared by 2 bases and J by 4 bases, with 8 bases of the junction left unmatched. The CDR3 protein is CASSLTGGGGSYGYTF. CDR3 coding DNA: TGTGCCAGCAGTTTAACAGGGGGCGGTGGAAGCTATGGCTACACCTTC.

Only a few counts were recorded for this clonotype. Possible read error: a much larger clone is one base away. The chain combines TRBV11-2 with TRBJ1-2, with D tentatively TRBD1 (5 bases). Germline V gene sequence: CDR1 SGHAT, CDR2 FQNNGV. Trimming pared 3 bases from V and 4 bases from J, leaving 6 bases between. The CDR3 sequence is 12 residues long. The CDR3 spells CASSFGTYGYTF. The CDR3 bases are TGTGCCAGCAGCTTTGGGACCTATGGCTACACCTTC. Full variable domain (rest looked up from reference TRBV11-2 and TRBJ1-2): EAGVAQSPRYKIIEKRQSVAFWCNPISGHATLYWYQQILGQGPKLLIQFQNNGVVDDSQLPKDRFSAERLKGVDSTLKIQPAKLEDSAVYLCASSFGTYGYTFGSGTRLTVV.

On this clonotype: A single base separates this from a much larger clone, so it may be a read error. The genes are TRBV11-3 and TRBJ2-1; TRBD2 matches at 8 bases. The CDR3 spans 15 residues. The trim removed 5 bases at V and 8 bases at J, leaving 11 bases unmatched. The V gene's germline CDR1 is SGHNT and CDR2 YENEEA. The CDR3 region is CASSPGLGENDEQFF. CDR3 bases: TGTGCCAGCAGCCCGGGACTAGGAGAAAACGATGAGCAGTTCTTC.

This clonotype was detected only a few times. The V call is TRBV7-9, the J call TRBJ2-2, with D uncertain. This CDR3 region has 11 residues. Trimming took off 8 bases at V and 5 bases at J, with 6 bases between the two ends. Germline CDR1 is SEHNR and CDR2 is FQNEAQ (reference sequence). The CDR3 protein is CASRRTGELFF. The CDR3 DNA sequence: TGTGCCAGCCGGAGAACCGGGGAGCTGTTTTTT. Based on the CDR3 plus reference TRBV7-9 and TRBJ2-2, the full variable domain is DTGVSQNPRHKITKRGQNVTFRCDPISEHNRLYWYRQTLGQGPEFLTYFQNEAQLEKSRLLSDRFSAERPKGSFSTLEIQRTEQGDSAMYLCASRRTGELFFGEGSRLTVL.

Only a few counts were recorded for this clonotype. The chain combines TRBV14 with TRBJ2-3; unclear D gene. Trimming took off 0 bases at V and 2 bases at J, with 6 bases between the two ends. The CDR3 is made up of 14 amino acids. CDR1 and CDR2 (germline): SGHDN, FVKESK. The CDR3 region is CASSQDLTTDTQYF. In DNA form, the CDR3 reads TGTGCCAGCAGCCAAGATCTCACCACAGATACGCAGTATTTT.

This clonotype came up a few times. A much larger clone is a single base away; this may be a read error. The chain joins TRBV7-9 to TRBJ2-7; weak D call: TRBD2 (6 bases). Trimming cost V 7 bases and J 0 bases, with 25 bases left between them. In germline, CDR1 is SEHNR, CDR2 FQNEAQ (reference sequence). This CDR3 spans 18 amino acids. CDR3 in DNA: TGTGCCAGCAACTCAGCTGCCCCTAGCGAGTGGAGCTCCTACGAGCAGTACTTC. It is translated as CASNSAAPSEWSSYEQYF.

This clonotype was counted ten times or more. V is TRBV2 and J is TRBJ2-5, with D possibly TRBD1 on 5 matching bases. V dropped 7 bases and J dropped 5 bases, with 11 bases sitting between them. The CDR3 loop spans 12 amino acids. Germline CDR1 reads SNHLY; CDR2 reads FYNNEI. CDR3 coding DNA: TGTGCCAGCAACAGGAAGAAGGAGACCCAGTACTTC. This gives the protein CASNRKKETQYF.

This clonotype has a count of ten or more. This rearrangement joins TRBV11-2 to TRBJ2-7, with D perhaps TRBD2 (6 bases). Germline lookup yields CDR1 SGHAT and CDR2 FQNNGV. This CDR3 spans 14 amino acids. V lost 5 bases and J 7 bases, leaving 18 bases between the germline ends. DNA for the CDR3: TGTGCCAGCAGCCTTACGAAAGAGGAGGGAGAGCAGTACTTC. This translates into CASSLTKEEGEQYF.

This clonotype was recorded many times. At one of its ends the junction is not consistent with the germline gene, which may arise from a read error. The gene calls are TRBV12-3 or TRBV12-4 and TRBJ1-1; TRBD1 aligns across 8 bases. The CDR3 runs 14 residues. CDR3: CASSLGTGNTEAFF. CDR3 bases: TGTGCCAGCAGCTTAGGGACAGGGAACACTGAAGCTTTCTTT.

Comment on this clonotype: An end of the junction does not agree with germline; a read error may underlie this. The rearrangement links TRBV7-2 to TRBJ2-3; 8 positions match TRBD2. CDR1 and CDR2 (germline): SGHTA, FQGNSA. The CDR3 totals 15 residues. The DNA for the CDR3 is TGTGCCACCACCCCCGACGGGGGGGCCGTATATACGCAATATTTT. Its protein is CATTPDGGAVYTQYF.

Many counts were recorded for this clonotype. CDR3 region: CASSYTLFMNTEAFF. The CDR3, as DNA: TGTGCCAGCAGTTATACCCTTTTCATGAACACTGAAGCTTTCTTT. V and J are TRBV6-2 or TRBV6-3 and TRBJ1-1; D not certain. V lost 3 bases, J lost 0 bases, and 11 bases lay in between. The germline CDR1 and CDR2 sequences are MNHEY and SVGEGT. This CDR3 has 15 residues.

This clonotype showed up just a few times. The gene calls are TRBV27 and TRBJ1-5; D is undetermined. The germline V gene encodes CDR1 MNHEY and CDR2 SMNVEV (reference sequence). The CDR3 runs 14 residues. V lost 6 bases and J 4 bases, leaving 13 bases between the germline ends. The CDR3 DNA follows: TGTGCCAGCAGCCCGGCGGCGGGAAATCAGCCCCAGCATTTT. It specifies CASSPAAGNQPQHF.

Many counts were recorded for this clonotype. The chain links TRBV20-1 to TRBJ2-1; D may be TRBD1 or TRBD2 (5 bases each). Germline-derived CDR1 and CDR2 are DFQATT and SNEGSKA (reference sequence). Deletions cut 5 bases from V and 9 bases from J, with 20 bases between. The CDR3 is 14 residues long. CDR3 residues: CSAHREGREFEQFF. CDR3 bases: TGCAGTGCTCATCGCGAGGGCAGGGAATTTGAGCAGTTCTTC.

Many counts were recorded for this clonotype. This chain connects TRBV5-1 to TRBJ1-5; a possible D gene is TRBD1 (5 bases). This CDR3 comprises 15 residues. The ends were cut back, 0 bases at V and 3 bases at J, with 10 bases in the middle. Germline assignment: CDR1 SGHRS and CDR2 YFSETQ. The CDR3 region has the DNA TGCGCCAGCAGCTTGGAACCGGGACCCAATCAGCCCCAGCATTTT. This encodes CASSLEPGPNQPQHF.